This passage covers 4 T cell receptor beta chains from one sample sequenced in a study of cytomegalovirus exposure and HLA in healthy donors. The PCR made use of 60 Vbeta and 13 Jbeta primers. Libraries were prepared by immunoSEQ multiplex PCR; TCRdb keeps only in-frame clonotypes and omits some of them. Of about 250,000 clones in the sample, 80% were seen once. The source material was PBMCs. These receptor sequences come from a girl aged 2-10 years in good health and CMV-seronegative.

This chain links TRBV7-6 with TRBJ2-7, with a weak D call TRBD1 (6 bases). Trimming left V 5 bases short and J 2 bases short, with 16 bases between. This CDR3 spans 15 amino acids. Germline loops: CDR1 SGHVS, CDR2 FNYEAQ. The CDR3 sequence is CASSPETGVPYEQYF. Written as DNA, the CDR3 is TGTGCCAGCAGCCCAGAGACAGGAGTACCCTACGAGCAGTACTTC.

This chain uses TRBV30 with TRBJ1-2, with D tentatively TRBD1 (6 bases). Germline values: CDR1 GTSNPN, CDR2 SVGIG (reference sequence). Trimming left V 1 base short and J 7 bases short, with 13 bases between. There are 13 residues in the CDR3. The CDR3 sequence is CAWSAQGLGGYTF. In DNA, the CDR3 is TGTGCCTGGAGTGCACAGGGCCTAGGTGGCTACACCTTC.

The rearrangement uses TRBV18 and TRBJ2-5; weak D call: TRBD2 (6 bases). The germline V and J ends were trimmed by 3 bases and 5 bases, with 16 bases remaining between them. Germline values: CDR1 KGHSH, CDR2 LQKENI. This CDR3 has 15 residues. The CDR3 nucleotides read TGTGCCAGCTCACCTTCGGGACTGGTGCGGGAGACCCAGTACTTC. It is translated as CASSPSGLVRETQYF. The whole variable domain, filled in from reference TRBV18 and TRBJ2-5, reads NAGVMQNPRHLVRRRGQEARLRCSPMKGHSHVYWYRQLPEEGLKFMVYLQKENIIDESGMPKERFSAEFPKEGPSILRIQQVVRGDSAAYFCASSPSGLVRETQYFGPGTRLLVL.

V gene TRBV27 combines with J gene TRBJ2-7, with 8 bases identical to TRBD1. Germline-derived CDR1 and CDR2 are MNHEY and SMNVEV (reference sequence). This CDR3 contains 15 residues. The V segment lost 2 bases and the J segment 3 bases; nucleotides outside the gene matches: 6. The CDR3 is CASSLTGTGYYEQYF. The DNA for the CDR3 is TGTGCCAGCAGTTTAACCGGGACAGGTTACTACGAGCAGTACTTC.